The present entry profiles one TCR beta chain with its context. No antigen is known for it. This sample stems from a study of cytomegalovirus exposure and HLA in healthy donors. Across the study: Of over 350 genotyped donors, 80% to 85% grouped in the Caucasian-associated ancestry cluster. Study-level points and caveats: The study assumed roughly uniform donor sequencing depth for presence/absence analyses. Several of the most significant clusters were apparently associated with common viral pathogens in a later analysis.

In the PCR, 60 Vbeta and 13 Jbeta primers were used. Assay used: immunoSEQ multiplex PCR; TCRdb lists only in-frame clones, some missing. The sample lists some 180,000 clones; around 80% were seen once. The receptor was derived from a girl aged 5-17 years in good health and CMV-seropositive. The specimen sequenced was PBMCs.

CDR3 residues: CASGSGGTYNEQFF. In DNA, the CDR3 is TGTGCCAGCGGGTCCGGAGGGACTTACAATGAGCAGTTCTTC. The V gene is TRBV7-2, the J gene TRBJ2-1, with D tentatively TRBD2 (6 bases). Germline CDR1 SGHTA, CDR2 FQGNSA. The V and J ends lost 8 bases and 4 bases respectively, with 15 bases between them. CDR3 size: 14 residues.